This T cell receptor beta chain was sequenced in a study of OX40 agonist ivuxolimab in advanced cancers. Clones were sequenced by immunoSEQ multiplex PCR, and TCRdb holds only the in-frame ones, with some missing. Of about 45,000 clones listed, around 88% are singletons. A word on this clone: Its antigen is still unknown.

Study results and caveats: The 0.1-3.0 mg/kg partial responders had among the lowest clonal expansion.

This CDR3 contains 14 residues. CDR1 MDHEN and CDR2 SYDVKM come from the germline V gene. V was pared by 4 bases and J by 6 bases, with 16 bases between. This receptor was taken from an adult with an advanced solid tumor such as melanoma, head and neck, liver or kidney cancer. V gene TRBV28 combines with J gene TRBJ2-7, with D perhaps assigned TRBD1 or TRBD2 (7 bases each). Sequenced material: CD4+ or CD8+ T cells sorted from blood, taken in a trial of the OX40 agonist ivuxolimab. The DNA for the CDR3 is TGTGCCAGCAGTTCCCCAACAGGGGAGGGCGAGCAGTACTTC. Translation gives CASSSPTGEGEQYF.